These 14 T cell receptor beta chains originate from one sample sequenced in a study of T cell responses to AZD1222 COVID-19 vaccine. Profiling relied on immunoSEQ multiplex PCR, and the TCRdb table lists in-frame clones only, not all of them. This sample has approximately 26,000 clones, with 88% found just once. Sequenced material: peripheral blood, taken 28 days after the second AZD1222 dose. These receptors were obtained from an adult who received the AZD1222 COVID-19 vaccine.

J is TRBJ2-7 and V is TRBV7-2; TRBD2 might be the D (5 bases). This CDR3 has 14 amino acids. Germline loops: CDR1 SGHTA, CDR2 FQGNSA. V lost 2 bases and J lost 7, with 15 bases in between. The CDR3 loop reads CASSLWTSALEQYF. In nucleotides, the CDR3 is TGTGCCAGCAGCTTATGGACTTCCGCTTTAGAGCAGTACTTC.

This clone has a single count. The rearrangement uses TRBV4-2 and TRBJ2-7, with D possibly matching TRBD2 (7 bases). V was trimmed by 4 bases and J by 0 bases, leaving 10 bases between them. The germline V gene encodes CDR1 LGHNA and CDR2 YNFKEQ. The CDR3 consists of 14 residues. The CDR3 loop reads CASSRGGSSYEQYF. As DNA, the CDR3 is TGTGCCAGCAGCCGCGGGGGCAGCTCCTACGAGCAGTACTTC.

The chain combines TRBV7-9 with TRBJ1-1; 8 nucleotides match TRBD1. The CDR3 covers 14 residues. Per the germline V gene, CDR1 is SEHNR and CDR2 is FQNEAQ (reference sequence). J gave up 2 bases and V 6 bases, and 5 bases lay outside the gene matches. The CDR3 coding sequence is TGTGCCAGCAGGGAAGGACAGGGCAACACTGAAGCTTTCTTT. Its protein is CASREGQGNTEAFF. The full variable domain, completed using reference TRBV7-9 and TRBJ1-1, is DTGVSQNPRHKITKRGQNVTFRCDPISEHNRLYWYRQTLGQGPEFLTYFQNEAQLEKSRLLSDRFSAERPKGSFSTLEIQRTEQGDSAMYLCASREGQGNTEAFFGQGTRLTVV.

This clone has just one count. The chain combines TRBV5-4 with TRBJ2-3, with 8 bases identical to TRBD2. J lost 1 base, V lost 4 bases, and 2 bases had no gene match. The CDR3 runs 14 residues. Germline V gene sequence: CDR1 SGHNT, CDR2 YYREEE (reference sequence). The CDR3 DNA reads TGTGCCAGCAGCCAAGCGGGGGGCACAGATACGCAGTATTTT. Translation: CASSQAGGTDTQYF.

The chain couples TRBV5-1 to TRBJ2-3, with a possible D match to TRBD1 (6 bases). Germline V CDR1 and CDR2: SGHRS, YFSETQ. Trimming shortened V by 2 bases and J by 2 bases, and 12 bases separated the two germline ends. The CDR3 totals 15 residues. CDR3 DNA sequence: TGCGCCAGCAGCTTACAGGGTATCGCCACAGATACGCAGTATTTT. Translating it yields CASSLQGIATDTQYF.

The chain recombines TRBV7-2 with TRBJ1-6, with D uncertain. The CDR3 loop spans 15 amino acids. Between the trimmed V and J ends, which lost 1 base and 10 bases, there was a span of 14 bases. Looked up from germline, CDR1 is SGHTA and CDR2 is FQGNSA. Here the CDR3 reads CASSLGNPTQSPLHF. CDR3 nucleotides: TGTGCCAGCAGCTTAGGGAACCCAACCCAGTCACCCCTCCACTTT.

In this sample, this clone turned up once. The V call is TRBV9, the J call TRBJ1-2, with 9 bases fitting TRBD1. The CDR3 sequence is 16 residues long. V shed 4 bases, J shed 0 bases, and the junction held 7 bases outside the gene matches. The germline V gene has CDR1 SGDLS and CDR2 YYNGEE. In DNA, the CDR3 is TGTGCCAGCAGCAACCGGGACAGGGAAGCTAACTATGGCTACACCTTC. It is translated as CASSNRDREANYGYTF.

This chain connects TRBV29-1 to TRBJ2-6; 7 nucleotides match TRBD2. CDR3 length: 16 residues. Looked up from germline, CDR1 is SQVTM and CDR2 is ANQGSEA. V lost 3 bases and J lost 0; bases outside the gene matches: 5. The CDR3 nucleotides read TGCAGCGTTGAGTCCAGCGGGGTCTCTGGGGCCAACGTCCTGACTTTC. It specifies CSVESSGVSGANVLTF.

V and J are TRBV7-2 and TRBJ2-2; 7 bases are shared with TRBD1. This CDR3 has 15 residues. Germline loops: CDR1 SGHTA, CDR2 FQGNSA. With V trimmed by 4 bases and J by 2 bases, 4 bases remained unmatched. The chain's CDR3 is CASSWGTANTGELFF. The CDR3 nucleotides read TGTGCCAGCAGCTGGGGGACAGCAAACACCGGGGAGCTGTTTTTT.

The V gene is TRBV18, the J gene TRBJ2-2; no clear D. Trimming removed 3 bases from V and 2 bases from J, with 7 bases in between. Germline V CDR1 and CDR2: KGHSH, LQKENI. The CDR3 has 14 amino acids. CDR3 in amino acids: CASSPGQNTGELFF. CDR3 DNA sequence: TGTGCCAGCTCACCGGGCCAAAACACCGGGGAGCTGTTTTTT. Looking up the rest from reference TRBV18 and TRBJ2-2 gives the full variable domain: NAGVMQNPRHLVRRRGQEARLRCSPMKGHSHVYWYRQLPEEGLKFMVYLQKENIIDESGMPKERFSAEFPKEGPSILRIQQVVRGDSAAYFCASSPGQNTGELFFGEGSRLTVL.

The chain couples TRBV27 to TRBJ1-1, with D perhaps TRBD1 (5 bases). The CDR3 loop spans 17 amino acids. V was cut by 2 bases and J by 0 bases, with 16 bases left in between. Germline CDR1 and CDR2: MNHEY and SMNVEV (reference sequence). The CDR3 reads CASSLLGGNGMNTEAFF. The CDR3 DNA follows: TGTGCCAGCAGTTTACTGGGGGGGAACGGGATGAACACTGAAGCTTTCTTT.

V usage is TRBV5-6 and J usage is TRBJ2-1, with 8 nucleotides matching TRBD2. The CDR3 is 15 amino acids. Per the germline V gene, CDR1 is SGHDT and CDR2 is YYEEEE. The V gene end was trimmed by 1 base and the J gene end by 2 bases; junction bases not matched to a gene: 2. This chain's CDR3 is CASSLNGGAYNEQFF. The CDR3 coding sequence is TGTGCCAGCAGCTTGAACGGGGGGGCCTACAATGAGCAGTTCTTC.

V and J are TRBV10-2 and TRBJ1-4, with D hard to call. V shed 4 bases and J shed 5 bases, with 8 bases lying between them. Germline V CDR1 and CDR2: WSHSY, SAAADI. The CDR3 is 13 residues long. Here the CDR3 reads CASSGLRNEKLFF. Here the CDR3 DNA reads TGCGCCAGCAGTGGTTTGCGGAATGAAAAACTGTTTTTT.

By frequency in the sample, this clone is medium-sized. The chain carries TRBV5-6 and TRBJ2-7; D ambiguous. CDR1 is SGHDT and CDR2 is YYEEEE in the germline V gene. The CDR3 has 11 residues. Trimming took off 3 bases at V and 0 bases at J, with 1 base between the two ends. Here the CDR3 DNA reads TGTGCCAGCAGCTCCTCCTACGAGCAGTACTTC. Its protein is CASSSSYEQYF. The full variable domain, in which reference TRBV5-6 and TRBJ2-7 provide the parts outside the CDR3, is DAGVTQSPTHLIKTRGQQVTLRCSPKSGHDTVSWYQQALGQGPQFIFQYYEEEERQRGNFPDRFSGHQFPNYSSELNVNALLLGDSALYLCASSSSYEQYFGPGTRLTVT.